The 9 T cell receptor beta chains reported below all come from one sample, sequenced in a study of blood T cell repertoires in COVID-19 (dated by TCRdb to 2018 to 2020). The library was generated by the immunoSEQ multiplex PCR assay. TCRdb stores this immuneACCESS table with in-frame sequences only. Part of the clones is absent; in the studies checked, under half of the shortfall reflects unresolved V genes, and no reason is known for the rest. The sample table holds some 96,000 clones, of which around four fifths were seen once. The top ten clonotypes cover about 12% of the sample. Material: peripheral blood. The receptors were sampled from a woman in her seventies with acute or convalescent COVID-19.

The J gene is TRBJ2-3, the V gene TRBV11-2, with 7 bases fitting TRBD2. This CDR3 region has 14 residues. Trimming removed 2 bases from V and 6 bases from J; junction bases left unmatched: 5. Germline CDR1 and CDR2: SGHAT and FQNNGV. The CDR3 region is CASSLQPAGDTQYF. CDR3 nucleotides: TGTGCCAGCAGCTTACAGCCAGCGGGGGATACGCAGTATTTT.

The chain carries TRBV5-1 and TRBJ2-5, with D possibly matching TRBD2 (6 bases). Deletions cut 9 bases from V and 4 bases from J, with 19 bases between. CDR3 length: 14 residues. From germline, CDR1 is SGHRS and CDR2 YFSETQ. The CDR3 nucleotides are TGCGCCACCACCACGGGGGTCGGGGCAGAGACCCAGTACTTC. This encodes CATTTGVGAETQYF.

The gene calls are TRBV12-5 and TRBJ2-1, with D possibly TRBD2 on 7 matching bases. Germline CDR1 is LGHNT and CDR2 is FRNRAP. V was clipped by 5 bases and J by 9 bases, with 23 bases between them. The CDR3 contains 16 residues. The DNA of the CDR3 is TGTGCTAGTGGTCCACAGGGCGGGGGACTTTCGATTGAGCAGTTCTTC. It codes for CASGPQGGGLSIEQFF.

The chain is built from TRBV6-1 and TRBJ1-2; no firm D call. The V gene lost 3 bases and the J gene lost 4 bases, with 9 bases spanning the gap. Germline CDR1 and CDR2: MNHNS and SASEGT. The CDR3 spans 13 residues. CDR3 sequence (DNA): TGTGCCAGCAGTGATTCACCGAGCTATGGCTACACCTTC. Residues: CASSDSPSYGYTF.

The V gene is TRBV3-1 (or the pseudogene TRBV3-2), the J gene TRBJ2-3, with TRBD2 matching over 10 bases. This CDR3 is 17 amino acids long. Per the germline V gene, CDR1 is LGHDT and CDR2 is YNNKEL (reference sequence). V trimming: 3 bases; J trimming: 2 bases; junction bases outside the gene matches: 8. CDR3 loop: CASSQFGTSAFTDTQYF. DNA of the CDR3: TGTGCCAGCAGCCAGTTCGGGACTAGCGCCTTCACAGATACGCAGTATTTT.

The chain uses TRBV6-2 or TRBV6-3 and TRBJ1-3; D is possibly TRBD1 (6 bases). The CDR3 extends over 16 amino acids. The germline V gene has CDR1 MNHEY and CDR2 SVGEGT. V was shortened by 5 bases and J by 0 bases, with 14 bases between the two germline ends. CDR3 DNA: TGTGCCAGCAGTAAACCGACAGGCTACTCTGGAAACACCATATATTTT. Protein sequence: CASSKPTGYSGNTIYF.

The rearrangement joins TRBV7-6 to TRBJ2-5, with TRBD2 matching 10 bases. Germline CDR1 is SGHVS and CDR2 is FNYEAQ. V was clipped by 3 bases and J by 1 base; unmatched bases: 8. The CDR3 has 17 amino acids. The CDR3: CASSFPLAGVIQETQYF. The CDR3 DNA reads as TGTGCCAGCAGCTTCCCTCTAGCGGGGGTTATCCAAGAGACCCAGTACTTC.

The V and J genes are TRBV28 and TRBJ1-3, with D tentatively TRBD1 (5 bases). Looked up from germline, CDR1 is MDHEN and CDR2 is SYDVKM. V lost 3 bases and J lost 0, with 12 bases in between. CDR3 length: 16 residues. CDR3 sequence reads: CASSFGGSNSGNTIYF. In DNA, the CDR3 is TGTGCCAGCAGTTTCGGGGGTTCTAACTCTGGAAACACCATATATTTT.

V usage is TRBV6-5 and J usage is TRBJ1-5; maybe TRBD1 (5 bases). Trimming left V 7 bases short and J 2 bases short, with 15 bases between. Germline CDR1 and CDR2: MNHEY and SVGAGI. The CDR3 sequence is 15 residues long. The CDR3 loop reads CASIWRGEGNQPQHF. The DNA for the CDR3 is TGTGCCAGCATATGGCGGGGGGAAGGCAATCAGCCCCAGCATTTT.